Listed below are T cell receptor beta chains from one sample, sequenced in a study of shared clonotypes between healthy human individuals. Assay used: immunoSEQ multiplex PCR; TCRdb lists only in-frame clones, some missing. This repertoire shows some 1.5 million clones, 95% to 99% found once; its top ten account for around 0.47%. The sequencing sample was made of naive CD4+ T cells sorted from blood. The receptors were sampled from a man in his thirties or forties in good health. The CDR3 runs from the conserved cysteine through the conserved F or W. The D gene is left open where the match is weak.

d_call: TRBD2; j_call: TRBJ2-7; v_call: TRBV29-1; cdr3_aa: CSVGSRLAVSYEQYF
d_call: TRBD2; j_call: TRBJ2-1; v_call: TRBV18; cdr3_aa: CASSPRGEGEQFF
d_call: -; j_call: TRBJ1-5; v_call: TRBV27; cdr3_aa: CASSPKDGFLDNQPQHF
d_call: -; j_call: TRBJ2-3; v_call: TRBV5-1; cdr3_aa: CASSFDEGTQYF
d_call: TRBD2; j_call: TRBJ2-2; v_call: TRBV28; cdr3_aa: CASSPLRLAGLTGELFF
d_call: TRBD2; j_call: TRBJ2-7; v_call: TRBV5-1; cdr3_aa: CASSLVPSSGSSYEQYF
d_call: TRBD2; j_call: TRBJ2-3; v_call: TRBV27; cdr3_aa: CASSRGTSGNTDTQYF
d_call: -; j_call: TRBJ1-5; v_call: TRBV25-1; cdr3_aa: CASKGGYDQPQHF
d_call: -; j_call: TRBJ1-1; v_call: TRBV2; cdr3_aa: CASSETGSITEAFF
d_call: -; j_call: TRBJ2-5; v_call: TRBV5-1; cdr3_aa: CASSLVGAQYF
d_call: TRBD2; j_call: TRBJ2-5; v_call: TRBV7-9; cdr3_aa: CASSTSGSETQYF
d_call: -; j_call: TRBJ2-7; v_call: TRBV28; cdr3_aa: CASSLTGFSYEQYF
d_call: TRBD1; j_call: TRBJ1-4; v_call: TRBV28; cdr3_aa: CASRDRVRDEKLFF
d_call: TRBD2; j_call: TRBJ2-5; v_call: TRBV13; cdr3_aa: CASSFETLAGASETQYF
d_call: -; j_call: TRBJ2-7; v_call: TRBV18; cdr3_aa: CASSPRGVDEQYF
d_call: -; j_call: TRBJ1-5; v_call: TRBV28; cdr3_aa: CASSSPGSNQPQHF